Shown below are 20 T cell receptor beta chains from a single sample sequenced in a study of cytomegalovirus exposure and HLA in healthy donors. PCR amplification relied on 60 Vbeta primers (plus 13 Jbeta primers). Using immunoSEQ multiplex PCR, the repertoire was profiled, and TCRdb retains in-frame clones only, with some absent. The sample records around 95,000 clones, approximately 72% being singletons. Source material: PBMCs. These receptors originate from a man aged 25 to 40 in good health and CMV-seropositive.

The chain combines TRBV5-8 with TRBJ2-7; 8 bases fit TRBD1. The CDR3 runs 15 residues. The V segment lost 4 bases and the J segment 5 bases; nucleotides outside the gene matches: 11. Germline V gene sequence: CDR1 SGHTS, CDR2 YDEGEE. Written as DNA, the CDR3 is TGTGCCAGCAGCATTCCGCGACAGGGGAAGCACGAGCAGTACTTC. Protein product: CASSIPRQGKHEQYF.

The V gene is TRBV4-2, the J gene TRBJ2-1, with 9 bases lining up with TRBD2. The CDR3 is 16 residues long. Germline-derived CDR1 and CDR2 are LGHNA and YNFKEQ. V lost 0 bases and J lost 4; bases outside the gene matches: 4. The CDR3, as DNA: TGTGCCAGCAGCCAAGAGAGCGGGGGGTTTTACAATGAGCAGTTCTTC. Translating gives CASSQESGGFYNEQFF.

The table lists this clone with a count of one. This chain connects TRBV27 to TRBJ2-1; maybe TRBD1 (6 bases). CDR3 length: 14 residues. V dropped 3 bases and J dropped 5 bases, with 11 bases sitting between them. Germline V gene sequence: CDR1 MNHEY, CDR2 SMNVEV (reference sequence). This CDR3 reads CASSLAGENNEQFF. CDR3 nucleotide sequence: TGTGCCAGCAGTTTGGCAGGGGAGAACAATGAGCAGTTCTTC.

V gene TRBV6-5 combines with J gene TRBJ2-5, with D possibly being TRBD1 (6 bases). The V gene's germline CDR1 is MNHEY and CDR2 SVGAGI. Between the trimmed V and J ends, which lost 7 bases and 5 bases, there was a span of 14 bases. The CDR3 has 13 amino acids. CDR3 coding DNA: TGTGCCAGCATGGGGGCGATCGGCGAGACCCAGTACTTC. Amino acids: CASMGAIGETQYF.

J is TRBJ2-3 and V is TRBV5-1; possibly TRBD1 for D (6 bases). CDR1 is SGHRS, CDR2 YFSETQ, per germline. Between the trimmed V and J ends, which lost 3 bases and 6 bases, there was a span of 17 bases. The CDR3 contains 15 residues. Here the CDR3 DNA reads TGCGCCAGCAGCTCGACAGGACAAAGTTTCGATACGCAGTATTTT. This translates into CASSSTGQSFDTQYF.

The chain recombines TRBV30 with TRBJ1-1; a possible D gene is TRBD1 (5 bases). There are 13 residues in the CDR3. Germline lookup yields CDR1 GTSNPN and CDR2 SVGIG (reference sequence). Trimming removed 4 bases at V and 1 base at J, with 10 bases between. The CDR3 spells CAWNFGGNTEAFF. CDR3 bases: TGTGCCTGGAACTTCGGGGGGAACACTGAAGCTTTCTTT. The full variable domain, completed using reference TRBV30 and TRBJ1-1, is SQTIHQWPATLVQPVGSPLSLECTVEGTSNPNLYWYRQAAGRGLQLLFYSVGIGQISSEVPQNLSASRPQDRQFILSSKKLLLSDSGFYLCAWNFGGNTEAFFGQGTRLTVV.

V and J are TRBV30 and TRBJ1-4; D is ambiguous. The CDR3 is 11 amino acids. Germline V lookup: CDR1 GTSNPN, CDR2 SVGIG (reference sequence). Trimming took 5 bases from V and 8 from J, leaving 9 bases between them. The CDR3 DNA reads TGTGCCTGGGGAGGAAGGGAAAAACTGTTTTTT. It encodes CAWGGREKLFF.

The V and J genes are TRBV4-3 and TRBJ1-1; D is perhaps TRBD1 (5 bases). The germline gives CDR1 LGHNA, CDR2 YSLEER. V lost 8 bases and J lost 0, with 16 bases in between. The CDR3 extends over 15 amino acids. The CDR3 here is CASLPGPLMNTEAFF. DNA of the CDR3: TGCGCCAGCCTTCCAGGGCCGCTAATGAACACTGAAGCTTTCTTT.

The rearrangement joins TRBV18 to TRBJ1-2, with D hard to call. The germline V gene encodes CDR1 KGHSH and CDR2 LQKENI. The germline V and J ends were trimmed by 3 bases and 8 bases, with 25 bases remaining between them. The CDR3 spans 17 residues. This CDR3 reads CASSPLSIRGKVEGYTF. The CDR3, as DNA: TGTGCCAGCTCACCTCTCTCCATTCGGGGAAAGGTCGAGGGCTACACCTTC.

The chain couples TRBV7-2 to TRBJ2-7, with a possible D match to TRBD1 (6 bases). This CDR3 contains 15 residues. Germline lookup yields CDR1 SGHTA and CDR2 FQGNSA. Deletions cut 4 bases from V and 0 bases from J, with 13 bases between. The CDR3 sequence: CASSSPDRSSYEQYF. CDR3 sequence (DNA): TGTGCCAGCAGCTCGCCGGACAGAAGCTCCTACGAGCAGTACTTC.

The rearrangement links TRBV5-1 to TRBJ1-1; a weak D match, TRBD1 (5 bases). Per germline, CDR1 SGHRS and CDR2 YFSETQ. V lost 7 bases and J 5 bases, leaving 9 bases between the germline ends. This CDR3 spans 11 amino acids. The CDR3 is CASGHGTEAFF. DNA of the CDR3: TGCGCCAGCGGACATGGGACTGAAGCTTTCTTT.

The chain recombines TRBV18 with TRBJ2-3; 11 bases map to TRBD1. Germline V gives CDR1 KGHSH, CDR2 LQKENI. V shed 6 bases, J shed 5 bases, and the junction held 7 bases outside the gene matches. CDR3 size: 15 residues. The CDR3 loop is CASSRTGGFVDTQYF. In DNA form, the CDR3 reads TGTGCCAGCTCGCGGACAGGGGGCTTTGTAGATACGCAGTATTTT.

Ten or more counts support this clone. V usage is TRBV7-2 and J usage is TRBJ1-4; D may be TRBD1 (5 bases). The CDR3 is 16 amino acids. Trimming cost V 2 bases and J 6 bases, with 16 bases left between them. Germline loops: CDR1 SGHTA, CDR2 FQGNSA. The CDR3 reads CASSLSSAGLDEKLFF. CDR3 nucleotide sequence: TGTGCCAGCAGCTTATCCTCTGCAGGGCTAGATGAAAAACTGTTTTTT.

This clone appeared a few times. The chain carries TRBV10-3 and TRBJ2-3, with TRBD2 matching 7 bases. The CDR3 totals 15 residues. Germline CDR1 and CDR2: ENHRY and SYGVKD. The ends lost 1 base at V and 4 bases at J; junction bases unmatched: 5. The CDR3 loop reads CAISELGGSADTQYF. CDR3 nucleotide sequence: TGTGCCATCAGTGAGTTGGGGGGGTCTGCAGATACGCAGTATTTT.

This chain uses TRBV7-8 with TRBJ2-7, with D possibly TRBD2 on 5 matching bases. This CDR3 comprises 13 residues. Germline V gene lookup returns CDR1 SGHVS and CDR2 FQNEAQ. Trimming took 2 bases from V and 6 from J, leaving 11 bases between them. The CDR3 nucleotides are TGTGCCAGCAGCTTAATCGGGGAAGGCGAGCAGTACTTC. This gives the protein CASSLIGEGEQYF.

This clone has just one count. The chain uses TRBV5-8 and TRBJ2-3; D perhaps matches TRBD1 (6 bases). Germline V gives CDR1 SGHTS, CDR2 YDEGEE. The V and J ends lost 4 bases and 0 bases respectively, with 18 bases between them. There are 17 residues in the CDR3. The CDR3 spells CASSVGKDSQSTDTQYF. CDR3 nucleotide sequence: TGTGCCAGCAGCGTCGGGAAGGACAGTCAGAGCACAGATACGCAGTATTTT.

V is TRBV4-3 and J is TRBJ1-4, with 10 bases matching TRBD1. There are 15 residues in the CDR3. J gave up 8 bases and V 2 bases, and 5 bases lay outside the gene matches. Germline V gene lookup returns CDR1 LGHNA and CDR2 YSLEER. CDR3 region: CASSQLTGGGEKLFF. The CDR3 DNA is TGCGCCAGCAGCCAATTGACAGGGGGCGGGGAAAAACTGTTTTTT.

V usage is TRBV27 and J usage is TRBJ2-5; weak D call: TRBD1 (6 bases). Germline V CDR1 and CDR2: MNHEY, SMNVEV (reference sequence). With 6 bases removed from V and 1 base from J, the gap between germline ends came to 15 bases. This CDR3 has 15 residues. This chain's CDR3 is CASRPRGSVQETQYF. The CDR3 region has the DNA TGTGCCAGCAGGCCGAGGGGGTCGGTCCAAGAGACCCAGTACTTC.

The V gene is TRBV27, the J gene TRBJ1-3; 12 bases are shared with TRBD1. Germline V CDR1 and CDR2: MNHEY, SMNVEV (reference sequence). The CDR3 consists of 16 residues. The V and J ends lost 8 bases and 1 base, in that order; junction bases with no gene match: 6. Here the CDR3 reads CASHPGQGASGNTIYF. The CDR3 DNA sequence: TGTGCCAGCCATCCGGGACAGGGGGCATCTGGAAACACCATATATTTT.

V is TRBV28 and J is TRBJ2-6; 8 nucleotides match TRBD2. The CDR3 extends over 17 amino acids. Germline V CDR1 and CDR2: MDHEN, SYDVKM. After removal of 5 bases from V and 0 bases from J, the junction contained 6 bases not matched to a gene. The DNA of the CDR3 is TGTGCCAGCAGTCCCGGGGGGGTTAGCTCTGGGGCCAACGTCCTGACTTTC. Its translation: CASSPGGVSSGANVLTF.